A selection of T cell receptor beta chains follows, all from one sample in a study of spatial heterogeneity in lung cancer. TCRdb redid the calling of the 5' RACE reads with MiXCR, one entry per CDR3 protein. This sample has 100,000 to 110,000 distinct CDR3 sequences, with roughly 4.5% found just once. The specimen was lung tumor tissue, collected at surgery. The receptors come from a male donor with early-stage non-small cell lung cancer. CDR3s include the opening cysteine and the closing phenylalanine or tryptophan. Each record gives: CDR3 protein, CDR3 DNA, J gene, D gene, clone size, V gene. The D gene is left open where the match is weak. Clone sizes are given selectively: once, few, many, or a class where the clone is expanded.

CASSPTGTGDQPQHF | TGTGCCAGCTCACCAACCGGGACAGGGGACCAGCCCCAGCATTTT | TRBJ1-5 | TRBD1 | many | TRBV18
CASSFQWIEPGEEQFF | TGTGCCAGCAGCTTTCAATGGATCGAGCCCGGGGAAGAGCAGTTCTTC | TRBJ2-1 | NA | NA | TRBV7-9
CASSHASLHTQYF | TGCGCCAGCAGCCACGCTAGTCTCCATACGCAGTATTTT | TRBJ2-3 | NA | few | TRBV4-1
CASSNPTGLSPGELFF | TGTGCCAGCAGTAACCCAACGGGACTATCACCGGGGGAGCTGTTTTTT | TRBJ2-2 | TRBD2 | many | TRBV6-6
CSARDLGGNSYEQYF | TGCAGTGCTAGAGATTTGGGGGGGAACTCCTACGAGCAGTACTTC | TRBJ2-7 | TRBD2 | few | TRBV20-1
CASSPLAGVYNEQFF | TGTGCCAGCAGCCCACTAGCGGGGGTCTACAATGAGCAGTTCTTC | TRBJ2-1 | TRBD2 | few | TRBV28
CASSWGSEGEQFF | TGCGCCAGCAGCTGGGGGTCCGAGGGTGAGCAGTTCTTC | TRBJ2-1 | NA | many | TRBV4-1
CASSDPEGDSYNEQFF | TGTGCCAGCAGTGACCCCGAGGGAGACTCCTACAATGAGCAGTTCTTC | TRBJ2-1 | NA | many | TRBV2
CSAAAGTGNEQFF | TGCAGTGCGGCAGCCGGGACGGGCAATGAGCAGTTCTTC | TRBJ2-1 | NA | few | TRBV20-1
CSVRQYTGTGELFF | TGCAGCGTTCGACAGTATACCGGGACCGGGGAGCTGTTTTTT | TRBJ2-2 | NA | many | TRBV29-1
CASSLGGSWEQFF | TGCGCCAGCAGCTTGGGTGGTAGCTGGGAGCAGTTCTTC | TRBJ2-1 | NA | many | TRBV5-1
CASSQGFSGYTF | TGTGCCAGCAGCCAAGGGTTTAGTGGCTACACCTTC | TRBJ1-2 | NA | many | TRBV3-1
CASSLVRGEVTQYF | TGTGCCAGCAGCTTAGTAAGGGGTGAGGTGACCCAGTACTTC | TRBJ2-5 | NA | many | TRBV11-2
CASRVTGQETQYF | TGTGCCAGCAGGGTAACAGGTCAAGAGACCCAGTACTTC | TRBJ2-5 | NA | many | TRBV6-6
CASSGFGRTPYEQYF | TGTGCCAGCAGTGGGTTTGGGCGGACCCCCTACGAGCAGTACTTC | TRBJ2-7 | NA | NA | TRBV28
CASSSGLYNEQFF | TGTGCCAGCAGTTCAGGACTATACAATGAGCAGTTCTTC | TRBJ2-1 | NA | many | TRBV12-3/TRBV12-4
CASSRGGNPTTNGYTF | TGCGCCAGCAGCAGGGGCGGAAACCCGACTACCAATGGCTACACCTTC | TRBJ1-2 | NA | NA | TRBV5-1
CASNEVSWAEQYF | TGTGCCAGCAATGAAGTATCGTGGGCCGAGCAGTACTTC | TRBJ2-7 | NA | many | TRBV6-6
CVSSLLRDYNEQFF | TGTGTCAGCAGCCTGCTGCGGGACTACAATGAGCAGTTCTTC | TRBJ2-1 | NA | NA | TRBV11-2
CSASSGPPIQYF | TGCAGTGCTAGTAGCGGGCCCCCGATTCAGTACTTC | TRBJ2-4 | TRBD2 | NA | TRBV20-1
CAISEGAKGARSTEAFF | TGTGCCATCAGTGAGGGGGCTAAGGGGGCCCGCTCTACTGAAGCTTTCTTT | TRBJ1-1 | TRBD1 | many | TRBV10-3
CASAPSRRDTGELFF | TGCGCCAGCGCCCCTAGTAGGAGGGACACCGGGGAGCTGTTTTTT | TRBJ2-2 | NA | many | TRBV4-1
CASSLPGHEQYF | TGTGCCAGCTCCCTCCCGGGACACGAGCAGTACTTC | TRBJ2-7 | NA | many | TRBV12-3/TRBV12-4
CATNGQPGDNEQFF | TGTGCCACCAACGGACAGCCGGGTGACAATGAGCAGTTCTTC | TRBJ2-1 | NA | many | TRBV2